The 14 T cell receptor beta chains below were found in one sample sequenced in a study of CD8 T cells in ankylosing spondylitis. TCRdb processed the 5' RACE reads anew with MiXCR; each CDR3 protein has one entry. The sample includes over 600,000 distinct CDR3 sequences, around 17% seen only once; the top ten take over 15%. Study findings and constraints: Seemingly characteristic of ankylosing spondylitis blood was a TCR beta motif consisting of about 8 highly homologous variants.

These TCRs are of unknown antigen specificity. The sequenced material came from blood, either unsorted or a sorted T cell fraction (not recorded which). These receptors all stem from a male donor with ankylosing spondylitis.

As DNA, the CDR3 is TGCGCCAGCTCGAGACAGGGCGAAGCCTACGAGCAGTACTTC. Its translation: CASSRQGEAYEQYF. The chain links TRBV5-1 to TRBJ2-7; 7 nucleotides line up with TRBD1. The J segment lost 2 bases and the V segment lost 7 bases, leaving 9 bases of the junction unmatched. Germline CDR1 and CDR2: SGHRS and YFSETQ. The CDR3 contains 14 residues. Using reference TRBV5-1 and TRBJ2-7 for the parts outside the CDR3, the full variable domain is KAGVTQTPRYLIKTRGQQVTLSCSPISGHRSVSWYQQTPGQGLQFLFEYFSETQRNKGNFPGRFSGRQFSNSRSEMNVSTLELGDSALYLCASSRQGEAYEQYFGPGTRLTVT.

In this sample, this clonotype turned up many times. The rearrangement uses TRBV15 and TRBJ2-1; 8 bases line up with TRBD2. Looked up from germline, CDR1 is LNHNV and CDR2 is YYDKDF (reference sequence). V shed 7 bases and J 3 bases; nucleotides not matched to a gene: 5. The CDR3 has 14 amino acids. The CDR3 coding sequence is TGTGCCACCACCCCGGGACTAGACTACAATGAGCAGTTCTTC. This translates into CATTPGLDYNEQFF.

The rearrangement joins TRBV3-1 to TRBJ2-7; D possibly corresponds to TRBD1 (5 bases). The CDR3 contains 14 residues. Trimming removed 0 bases at V and 4 bases at J, with 10 bases between. Looked up from germline, CDR1 is LGHDT and CDR2 is YNNKEL (reference sequence). The CDR3 reads CASSQEVGHYEQYF. The CDR3 DNA sequence: TGTGCCAGCAGCCAAGAAGTGGGGCATTACGAGCAGTACTTC.

This clonotype was recorded many times. The chain combines TRBV9 with TRBJ2-5; 9 nucleotides align to TRBD1. CDR3 length equals 14 residues. Trimming cost V 4 bases and J 5 bases; bases outside gene matches: 6. Germline V CDR1 and CDR2: SGDLS, YYNGEE. In DNA, the CDR3 is TGTGCCAGCAGCCTACGGGACAGGGTGGAGACCCAGTACTTC. As protein: CASSLRDRVETQYF.

V is TRBV28 and J is TRBJ2-2; TRBD2 agrees at 8 bases. After removal of 5 bases from V and 7 bases from J, the junction contained 12 bases not matched to a gene. Germline CDR1 reads MDHEN; CDR2 reads SYDVKM. The CDR3 runs 16 residues. The DNA of the CDR3 is TGTGCCAGCAGTACCCTGGGGTCGGGAGGGGACGGGGAGCTGTTTTTT. Protein sequence: CASSTLGSGGDGELFF. The full variable domain, completed using reference TRBV28 and TRBJ2-2, is DVKVTQSSRYLVKRTGEKVFLECVQDMDHENMFWYRQDPGLGLRLIYFSYDVKMKEKGDIPEGYSVSREKKERFSLILESASTNQTSMYLCASSTLGSGGDGELFFGEGSRLTVL.

The V and J genes are TRBV6-2 or TRBV6-3 and TRBJ2-7, with 7 bases lining up with TRBD2. V shed 1 base and J 0 bases; nucleotides not matched to a gene: 6. The CDR3 runs to 16 residues. CDR1 is MNHEY and CDR2 is SVGEGT in the germline V gene. For the CDR3, the DNA is TGTGCCAGCAGTTACTACGGGCGGGAGAGCTCCTACGAGCAGTACTTC. Translated, it gives CASSYYGRESSYEQYF.

This clonotype appeared a few times. V gene TRBV4-1 combines with J gene TRBJ2-7; unclear D gene. The CDR3 runs to 13 residues. Germline CDR1 reads MGHRA; CDR2 reads YSYEKL. Deletions cut 1 base from V and 7 bases from J, with 11 bases between. In DNA form, the CDR3 reads TGCGCCAGCAGCCAAGGGCCGCGGTGGGAGCAGTACTTC. Protein sequence: CASSQGPRWEQYF.

The chain couples TRBV15 to TRBJ1-1, with no clear D. V lost 4 bases to trimming and J lost 0 bases, with 12 bases between them. The CDR3 has 15 amino acids. In germline, CDR1 is LNHNV, CDR2 YYDKDF (reference sequence). CDR3 in DNA: TGTGCCACCAGCAATTCCAGCAGCCTGAACACTGAAGCTTTCTTT. This translates into CATSNSSSLNTEAFF.

The J gene is TRBJ2-2, the V gene TRBV29-1; 14 bases match TRBD2. CDR3 length equals 16 residues. CDR1 is SQVTM, CDR2 ANQGSEA, per germline. Losses at the gene ends were 5 bases for V and 6 bases for J; bases not matched to a gene: 8. The DNA of the CDR3 is TGCAGCGTTTCCGGGACTAGCGGGAGAACGGCCGGGGAGCTGTTTTTT. This codes for CSVSGTSGRTAGELFF.

The chain has TRBV5-1 and TRBJ2-7; weak D call: TRBD1 (5 bases). Trimming pared 0 bases from V and 7 bases from J, leaving 11 bases between. CDR3 length: 13 amino acids. Looked up from germline, CDR1 is SGHRS and CDR2 is YFSETQ. The CDR3 nucleotides are TGCGCCAGCAGCTTGGGGGGCCTCTGGGAGCAGTACTTC. Translating it yields CASSLGGLWEQYF. Looking up the rest from reference TRBV5-1 and TRBJ2-7 gives the full variable domain: KAGVTQTPRYLIKTRGQQVTLSCSPISGHRSVSWYQQTPGQGLQFLFEYFSETQRNKGNFPGRFSGRQFSNSRSEMNVSTLELGDSALYLCASSLGGLWEQYFGPGTRLTVT.

DNA of the CDR3: TGCGCCAGCAGCTGGCGACAGGGGGGACTATCCTACAATGAGCAGTTCTTC. It translates to CASSWRQGGLSYNEQFF. This chain connects TRBV5-1 to TRBJ2-1, with 9 bases fitting TRBD1. CDR1 is SGHRS, CDR2 YFSETQ, per germline. With 3 bases clipped from V and 1 base from J, the junction kept 8 bases outside the gene matches. The CDR3 runs to 17 residues.

This clonotype came up a few times. V is TRBV5-6 and J is TRBJ2-1; TRBD2 matches 7 bases. The trim removed 2 bases at V and 6 bases at J, leaving 11 bases unmatched. This CDR3 contains 16 residues. Germline assignment: CDR1 SGHDT and CDR2 YYEEEE. The CDR3 protein is CASSFQSGVPGNEQFF. The CDR3 nucleotides are TGTGCCAGCAGCTTTCAGAGCGGGGTCCCTGGCAATGAGCAGTTCTTC. The whole variable domain, remainder taken from reference TRBV5-6 and TRBJ2-1, is DAGVTQSPTHLIKTRGQQVTLRCSPKSGHDTVSWYQQALGQGPQFIFQYYEEEERQRGNFPDRFSGHQFPNYSSELNVNALLLGDSALYLCASSFQSGVPGNEQFFGPGTRLTVL.

The rearrangement joins TRBV20-1 to TRBJ1-2; D possibly corresponds to TRBD1 (5 bases). V shed 4 bases and J shed 1 base, with 10 bases lying between them. The CDR3 is 13 amino acids. In germline, CDR1 is DFQATT, CDR2 SNEGSKA (reference sequence). Here the CDR3 DNA reads TGCAGTGCTACCGAAGACAGTAACTATGGCTACACCTTC. Translated, it gives CSATEDSNYGYTF.

The table lists this clonotype with a few counts. The CDR3 nucleotides are TGTGCCAGCAGCTTCTGGGGCGGGGCCACAGATACGCAGTATTTT. The encoded protein is CASSFWGGATDTQYF. The rearrangement links TRBV7-8 to TRBJ2-3; possibly TRBD2 for D (6 bases). This CDR3 region has 15 residues. Trimming stripped 3 bases from V and 2 bases from J, with 12 bases between. The germline gives CDR1 SGHVS, CDR2 FQNEAQ.